This paragraph reports one T cell receptor beta chain. Its antigen is not known. The sample originates from a study of T cell responses to AZD1222 COVID-19 vaccine. On the study more broadly: It was second doses at about 4 or about 12 weeks that were pooled.

Germline V CDR1 and CDR2: KGHSH, LQKENI. V gave up 2 bases and J gave up 1 base, with 8 bases separating them. The CDR3 runs 14 residues. Study-level results: Females made up more of the donors, who were largely white British, and clonal diversity may have come out too low. Nearly half of the spike-specific TCRs reportedly recognize variant regions that carry no mutations. Distributed over spike, vaccine-associated CD4 TCRs predominated at 160-218 and 743-854.

Measured with immunoSEQ multiplex PCR; TCRdb has only the in-frame clones, and not every one. The sample records tens of thousands of clones, approximately 90% being singletons. The sample consisted of peripheral blood, taken on day 0 of AZD1222 vaccination. The chain carries TRBV18 and TRBJ1-1; D remains ambiguous. The TCR originated in an adult in good health. The CDR3, as DNA: TGTGCCAGCTCACCAGGCGGTGGGAACACTGAAGCTTTCTTT. Translating gives CASSPGGGNTEAFF.